Here is one T cell receptor beta chain with its context. This record belongs to a study of blood T cell repertoires in COVID-19. Study summary: Samples came from the United States, Italy and Spain, spanning acute and convalescent COVID-19. PBMCs, B-cell-depleted T cells, or T cells were the source of the cDNA or gDNA that made up the material.

This CDR3 is 13 amino acids long. V lost 1 base, J lost 3 bases, and 7 bases lay in between. Germline CDR1 SGHTA, CDR2 FQGNSA. How the authors handled the data: Amplified reference gene primers provided the basis for estimating nucleated cell counts. TCRdb keeps only in-frame clones here, not all; method: immunoSEQ multiplex PCR. V and J calls and clone size are those listed in that table; D and trimming were worked out from the DNA. The data contain under 350,000 clones, roughly 85% of them singletons. The sequence derives from a human donor in a cohort sampled during active COVID-19. This sequence joins TRBV7-2 and TRBJ2-7; the D is unclear. Sequencing was done on a sample of peripheral blood. Here the CDR3 reads CASSLEGGYEQYF. In nucleotides, the CDR3 is TGTGCCAGCAGCTTAGAAGGCGGCTACGAGCAGTACTTC.